This T cell receptor beta chain was sequenced during a study of cytomegalovirus exposure and HLA in healthy donors. PCR primers comprised 60 Vbeta and 13 Jbeta primers. Method: immunoSEQ multiplex PCR; TCRdb's copy keeps in-frame clones and lacks some. In the table there are 150,000 to 200,000 clones, about 80% of which are singletons. The V gene's germline CDR1 is LNHNV and CDR2 YYDKDF (reference sequence). V shed 0 bases and J shed 7 bases, with 15 bases lying between them. This CDR3 region has 16 residues. The clonotype originates from a woman aged 25 to 45 in good health and CMV-seronegative. The specimen was PBMCs. V is TRBV15 and J is TRBJ1-4, with TRBD1 as a possible D gene (5 bases). The CDR3 sequence: CATSRDSGGKSEKLFF. The CDR3 bases are TGTGCCACCAGCAGAGATTCCGGGGGGAAAAGTGAAAAACTGTTTTTT. Full variable domain (missing parts from reference TRBV15 and TRBJ1-4): DAMVIQNPRYQVTQFGKPVTLSCSQTLNHNVMYWYQQKSSQAPKLLFHYYDKDFNNEADTPDNFQSRRPNTSFCFLDIRSPGLGDTAMYLCATSRDSGGKSEKLFFGSGTQLSVL.